One sample yielded the 17 T cell receptor beta chains listed below, sequenced in a study of T-cell reconstitution after alpha-beta-depleted transplantation in children. A library of TCRbeta sequences, prepared with unique molecular identifiers, was generated. TCRdb re-called the PCR reads with MiXCR, one entry per CDR3 protein. The repertoire holds 150,000 to 250,000 distinct CDR3 sequences, with roughly 15% as singletons. This sample comprised PBMCs from the stem cell graft donor, obtained from the stem cell graft. These TCRs come from a human donor who donated a stem cell graft to a child with acute lymphoblastic leukemia.

This clonotype showed up just once. This chain uses TRBV28 with TRBJ2-7; unclear D gene. This CDR3 spans 11 amino acids. Trimming took off 4 bases at V and 5 bases at J, with 6 bases between the two ends. Germline-derived CDR1 and CDR2 are MDHEN and SYDVKM. The CDR3 DNA is TGTGCCAGCAGTTCCATCCACGAGCAGTACTTC. The encoded protein is CASSSIHEQYF.

This clonotype was seen repeatedly, ten times or more. The chain recombines TRBV29-1 with TRBJ2-7; TRBD2 agrees at 8 bases. The CDR3 runs 15 residues. V was clipped by 4 bases and J by 0 bases; unmatched bases: 8. Germline V gene lookup returns CDR1 SQVTM and CDR2 ANQGSEA. The CDR3 DNA is TGCAGCGTTGGTCCCCCCGGGAGGGACTCCTACGAGCAGTACTTC. Protein: CSVGPPGRDSYEQYF.

This clonotype appeared a few times. The CDR3 here is CASSPVTGNEQFF. CDR3 nucleotides: TGCGCCAGCAGCCCGGTAACAGGGAATGAGCAGTTCTTC. The gene calls are TRBV5-1 and TRBJ2-1, with TRBD1 as a possible D gene (6 bases). The CDR3 is 13 amino acids. Germline V gives CDR1 SGHRS, CDR2 YFSETQ. Trimming pared 4 bases from V and 7 bases from J, leaving 12 bases between.

This clonotype was observed many times. The rearrangement links TRBV3-1 to TRBJ2-5; D might be TRBD1 (5 bases). V was cut by 1 base and J by 2 bases, with 8 bases left in between. The CDR3 covers 14 residues. Germline CDR1 and CDR2: LGHDT and YNNKEL (reference sequence). The CDR3 DNA is TGTGCCAGCAGCCAAGGGACACTGCAAGAGACCCAGTACTTC. It translates to CASSQGTLQETQYF.

The chain is built from TRBV4-2 and TRBJ2-7; 7 nucleotides align to TRBD1. Trimming at V came to 4 bases and at J to 6 bases, leaving 6 bases not matched to a gene. This CDR3 spans 13 amino acids. The V gene's germline CDR1 is LGHNA and CDR2 YNFKEQ. CDR3 in DNA: TGTGCCAGCAGCCTAGACAGGGCGGGCGAGCAGTACTTC. Translated: CASSLDRAGEQYF.

This clonotype has at least ten counts. The genes are TRBV20-1 and TRBJ1-6, with unresolved D. Germline loops: CDR1 DFQATT, CDR2 SNEGSKA (reference sequence). V was trimmed by 0 bases and J by 0 bases, leaving 6 bases between them. The CDR3 is made up of 15 amino acids. CDR3 in amino acids: CSAREGSSYNSPLHF. The DNA of the CDR3 is TGCAGTGCTAGAGAAGGGAGCTCCTATAATTCACCCCTCCACTTT.

The chain uses TRBV4-2 and TRBJ1-2, with 8 bases fitting TRBD1. This CDR3 is built from 14 residues. Germline assignment: CDR1 LGHNA and CDR2 YNFKEQ. J was trimmed by 8 bases and V by 4 bases; bases with no gene match: 9. The CDR3 DNA reads as TGTGCCAGCAGCCCCCCCAGGGGGCGGGAGGGCTACACCTTC. Translation gives CASSPPRGREGYTF.

This clonotype has a count of ten or more. This sequence joins TRBV6-5 and TRBJ2-1, with TRBD1 matching over 10 bases. Unmatched junction bases numbered 5, after V lost 6 bases and J lost 3 bases. The CDR3 runs 15 residues. Germline CDR1 MNHEY, CDR2 SVGAGI. The CDR3 DNA reads as TGTGCCAGCAGCCCGGGGACAGGGGTCTACAATGAGCAGTTCTTC. This gives the protein CASSPGTGVYNEQFF.

Ten or more counts support this clonotype. The gene calls are TRBV5-1 and TRBJ1-5; D gene uncertain. There are 15 residues in the CDR3. The V gene lost 0 bases and the J gene lost 0 bases, with 7 bases spanning the gap. The germline V gene encodes CDR1 SGHRS and CDR2 YFSETQ. CDR3 sequence: CASSLDGYSNQPQHF. CDR3 sequence (DNA): TGCGCCAGCAGCTTGGACGGCTATAGCAATCAGCCCCAGCATTTT.

This clonotype was detected many times. The chain carries TRBV4-1 and TRBJ1-2; D is ambiguous. This CDR3 has 13 residues. Trimming removed 0 bases from V and 4 bases from J, with 6 bases in between. In germline, CDR1 is MGHRA, CDR2 YSYEKL. CDR3 nucleotide sequence: TGCGCCAGCAGCCAAGAGGCCCTCTATGGCTACACCTTC. This codes for CASSQEALYGYTF.

This clonotype was observed many times. The V gene is TRBV7-9, the J gene TRBJ2-2; 10 positions match TRBD2. CDR1 and CDR2 (germline): SEHNR, FQNEAQ (reference sequence). The CDR3 extends over 16 amino acids. Trimming cost V 2 bases and J 9 bases; bases outside gene matches: 9. The CDR3 protein is CASSLTFSGGIRELFF. CDR3 DNA sequence: TGTGCCAGCAGCTTAACCTTTAGCGGGGGGATACGGGAGCTGTTTTTT. Complete variable domain (other parts from reference TRBV7-9 and TRBJ2-2): DTGVSQNPRHKITKRGQNVTFRCDPISEHNRLYWYRQTLGQGPEFLTYFQNEAQLEKSRLLSDRFSAERPKGSFSTLEIQRTEQGDSAMYLCASSLTFSGGIRELFFGEGSRLTVL.

As regards this clonotype: A much larger clone lies one base from this, so it may be a read error. The chain has TRBV29-1 and TRBJ1-1; D is perhaps TRBD1 (6 bases). The germline V gene encodes CDR1 SQVTM and CDR2 ANQGSEA. V lost 8 bases and J 10 bases, leaving 20 bases between the germline ends. The length of the CDR3 is 12 residues. The CDR3 region is CSCISQGRGAFF. CDR3 sequence (DNA): TGCAGCTGTATATCACAGGGCCGAGGAGCTTTCTTT.

The chain has TRBV18 and TRBJ1-6; the match to TRBD1 covers 7 bases. The CDR3 is made up of 16 amino acids. Trimming removed 5 bases from V and 2 bases from J; junction bases left unmatched: 6. In germline, CDR1 is KGHSH, CDR2 LQKENI. The CDR3 sequence: CASSSSGQTYNSPLHF. In nucleotides, the CDR3 is TGTGCCAGCTCATCTTCGGGACAGACCTATAATTCACCCCTCCACTTT.

A remark on this clonotype: A much larger clonotype is one base distant, so this may be a read error. The chain carries TRBV5-1 and TRBJ2-7; D ambiguous. Trimming removed 4 bases from V and 9 bases from J, with 20 bases in between. Germline loops: CDR1 SGHRS, CDR2 YFSETQ. CDR3 length: 14 amino acids. The CDR3 here is CASSPGLTFFGQYF. DNA of the CDR3: TGCGCCAGCAGCCCCGGGTTGACCTTCTTCGGGCAGTACTTC.

This clonotype was counted only a few times. V is TRBV5-1 and J is TRBJ2-3; TRBD2 matches at 7 bases. Germline CDR1 is SGHRS and CDR2 is YFSETQ. V dropped 2 bases and J dropped 2; count of bases not matched to a gene: 5. This CDR3 spans 15 amino acids. Written as DNA, the CDR3 is TGCGCCAGCAGCTTCCAGCGGGGACTCACAGATACGCAGTATTTT. Amino acids: CASSFQRGLTDTQYF. Combining the CDR3 with reference TRBV5-1 and TRBJ2-3 gives the whole variable domain KAGVTQTPRYLIKTRGQQVTLSCSPISGHRSVSWYQQTPGQGLQFLFEYFSETQRNKGNFPGRFSGRQFSNSRSEMNVSTLELGDSALYLCASSFQRGLTDTQYFGPGTRLTVL.

The chain couples TRBV11-3 to TRBJ2-1; 10 bases are shared with TRBD2. The V gene end was trimmed by 3 bases and the J gene end by 12 bases; junction bases not matched to a gene: 14. CDR1 is SGHNT, CDR2 YENEEA, per germline. The CDR3 runs 16 residues. This CDR3 is CASSLSLAGEFRTQFF. For the CDR3, the DNA is TGTGCCAGCAGCTTGTCGCTAGCGGGAGAATTTAGGACGCAGTTCTTC. Complete variable domain (other parts from reference TRBV11-3 and TRBJ2-1): EAGVVQSPRYKIIEKKQPVAFWCNPISGHNTLYWYLQNLGQGPELLIRYENEEAVDDSQLPKDRFSAERLKGVDSTLKIQPAELGDSAVYLCASSLSLAGEFRTQFFGPGTRLTVL.

The chain recombines TRBV28 with TRBJ2-5, with TRBD1 as a possible D gene (7 bases). Trimming pared 6 bases from V and 4 bases from J, leaving 18 bases between. Germline CDR1 is MDHEN and CDR2 is SYDVKM. This CDR3 spans 15 amino acids. The CDR3 reads CASRPSTGEAETQYF. CDR3 in DNA: TGTGCCAGCAGACCATCAACAGGGGAGGCAGAGACCCAGTACTTC.